This T cell receptor beta chain emerged from a study of cytomegalovirus exposure and HLA in healthy donors. This CDR3 comprises 16 residues. A multiplex PCR was run with 60 Vbeta primers and 13 Jbeta primers. The protocol was immunoSEQ multiplex PCR, while the TCRdb copy is restricted to in-frame clones and leaves out a portion. Counted here are some 270,000 clones, approximately 91% occurring once; the ten biggest clones make up approximately 1.5%. The clonotype comes from a girl aged 2-9 years in good health and CMV-seronegative. This rearrangement joins TRBV21-1 to TRBJ2-3; the listed D gene, TRBD2, was not tested against the DNA. TRBV21-1 is noted as a pseudogene. Sequencing was performed on PBMCs. Here the CDR3 reads CASSIISGGSTDTQYF. In DNA form, the CDR3 reads TGTGCCAGCAGCATAATCAGCGGGGGGAGCACAGATACGCAGTATTTT.